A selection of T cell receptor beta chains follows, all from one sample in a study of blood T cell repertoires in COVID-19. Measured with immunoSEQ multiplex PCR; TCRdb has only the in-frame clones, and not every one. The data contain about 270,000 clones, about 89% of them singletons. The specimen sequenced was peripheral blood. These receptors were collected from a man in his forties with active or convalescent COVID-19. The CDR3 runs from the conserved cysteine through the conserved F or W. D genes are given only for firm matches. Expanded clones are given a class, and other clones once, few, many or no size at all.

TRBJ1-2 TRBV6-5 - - TGTGCCAGCAGGGTGGGTGAGGGTAACTATGGCTACACCTTC CASRVGEGNYGYTF
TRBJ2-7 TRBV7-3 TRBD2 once TGTGCCAGCAGCCCCACTAGCGGGCACGAGCAGTACTTC CASSPTSGHEQYF
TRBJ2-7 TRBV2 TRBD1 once TGTGCCAGCCTCCTTTCCCAGGGGGCGTACGAGCAGTACTTC CASLLSQGAYEQYF
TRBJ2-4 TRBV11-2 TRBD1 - TGTGCCAGCAGCTTAGAGACAGGGGGCCTAAACATTCAGTACTTC CASSLETGGLNIQYF
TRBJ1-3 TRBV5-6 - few TGTGCCAGCAGCTTCCTAAGTGGAAACACCATATATTTT CASSFLSGNTIYF
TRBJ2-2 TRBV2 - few TGTGCCAGCAGGCGAACCGGGGAGCTGTTTTTT CASRRTGELFF
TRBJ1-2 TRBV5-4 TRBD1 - TGTGCCAGCAGCCAACAGGGGTTCTATGGCTACACCTTC CASSQQGFYGYTF
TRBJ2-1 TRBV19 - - TGTGCCAGTACCCCACCGGGAATAGCCTCCTACAATGAGCAGTTCTTC CASTPPGIASYNEQFF
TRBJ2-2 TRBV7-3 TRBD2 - TGTGCCAGCAGCTCTCATGAAGCGGGAGATGTGACCGGGGAGCTGTTTTTT CASSSHEAGDVTGELFF
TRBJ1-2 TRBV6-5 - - TGTGCCAGCAGTTGGGATCAGCGGGGCTACACCTTC CASSWDQRGYTF
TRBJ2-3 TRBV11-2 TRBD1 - TGTGCCAGCAGCTTAAGGACAGGGGGGGATACGCAGTATTTT CASSLRTGGDTQYF
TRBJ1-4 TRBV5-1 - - TGCGCCAGCAGTCAATCAACAGGGATTTCTAATGAAAAACTGTTTTTT CASSQSTGISNEKLFF
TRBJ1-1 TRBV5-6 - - TGTGCCAGCAGCGCGGGGGGGACTGAAGCTTTCTTT CASSAGGTEAFF
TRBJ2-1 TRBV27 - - TGTGCCAGCAGTTTATCGACCTTAGGCCGGGGGAATGAGCAGTTCTTC CASSLSTLGRGNEQFF
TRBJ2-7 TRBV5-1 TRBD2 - TGCGCCAGCAGCCTGGGAGTGGGACTAGCGGGAGGTTCCCACGAGCAGTACTTC CASSLGVGLAGGSHEQYF
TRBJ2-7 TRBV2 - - TGTGCCAGCAGGGACTTGGCCTACGAGCAGTACTTC CASRDLAYEQYF
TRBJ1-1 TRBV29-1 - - TGCAGCGTCCTACCCCGGACAGTGAACACTGAAGCTTTCTTT CSVLPRTVNTEAFF
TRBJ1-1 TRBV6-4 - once TGTGCCAGCAGTGACCCGCCTTGGGGCCTGGGGGAGGCTGAAGCTTTCTTT CASSDPPWGLGEAEAFF
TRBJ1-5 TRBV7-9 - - TGTGCCAGCAGTCCCGACAGCTTTTATCAGCCCCAGCATTTT CASSPDSFYQPQHF
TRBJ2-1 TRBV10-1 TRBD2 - TGCGCCAGCACTCCCGGGACTAGCCGGAATGAGCAGTTCTTC CASTPGTSRNEQFF
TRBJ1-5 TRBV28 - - TGTGCCAGCAGTTTTCAGGGGTATCAGCCCCAGCATTTT CASSFQGYQPQHF
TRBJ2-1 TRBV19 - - TGTGCCAGTAGTCCGAGCGTCCGCTCCTACAATGAGCAGTTCTTC CASSPSVRSYNEQFF
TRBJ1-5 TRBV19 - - TGTGCCAGTAGTCCTCCCCCAGATAGGGGCCAGCCCCAGCATTTT CASSPPPDRGQPQHF
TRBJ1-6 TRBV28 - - TGTGCCAGCAGTACATCGTCAGGGGTGGGTCTAGATTCACCCCTCCACTTT CASSTSSGVGLDSPLHF
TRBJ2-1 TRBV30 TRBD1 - TGTGCCTGGCGCAGACTAGGGACAGGGGGTTTCAATGAGCAGTTCTTC CAWRRLGTGGFNEQFF
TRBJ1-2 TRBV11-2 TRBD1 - TGTGCCAGCAGCTTAGGGGTCGGGACAGCTAACTATGGCTACACCTTC CASSLGVGTANYGYTF
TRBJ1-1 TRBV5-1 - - TGCGCCAGCAGCTTGATCAGTCACCCGAGAGCGGACACTGAAGCTTTCTTT CASSLISHPRADTEAFF
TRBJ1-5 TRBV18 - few TGTGCCAGCTCCACCCAGGGGCCGGGCAATCAGCCCCAGCATTTT CASSTQGPGNQPQHF
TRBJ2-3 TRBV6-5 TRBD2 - TGTGCCAGCAGCCTAGCGGGGGGAGCAGATACGCAGTATTTT CASSLAGGADTQYF
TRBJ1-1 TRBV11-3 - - TGTGCCAGCAGCTCCAGTCCCACTGAAGCTTTCTTT CASSSSPTEAFF
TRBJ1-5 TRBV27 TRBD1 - TGTGCCAGCAGCTACTCGACAGGGCTTAATCAGCCCCAGCATTTT CASSYSTGLNQPQHF
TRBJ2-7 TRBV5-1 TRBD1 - TGCGCCAGCTCCGGACAGGGTATCGGCGAGCAGTACTTC CASSGQGIGEQYF
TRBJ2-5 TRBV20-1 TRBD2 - TGCAGTGCTAGTAATAGCGGGGGGTTGGAGACCCAGTACTTC CSASNSGGLETQYF
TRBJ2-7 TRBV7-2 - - TGTGCCAGCAGCTCTCCCTTGTTCGAGCAGTACTTC CASSSPLFEQYF
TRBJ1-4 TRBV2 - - TGTGCCAGTCAGGGAACTAATGAAAAACTGTTTTTT CASQGTNEKLFF
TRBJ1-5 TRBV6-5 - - TGTGCCAGCAGTTACTCGAGAAATCAGCCCCAGCATTTT CASSYSRNQPQHF
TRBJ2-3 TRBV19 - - TGTGCCAGTAGTATCCCCTCGTTGACTAGCACAGATACGCAGTATTTT CASSIPSLTSTDTQYF